This T cell receptor (beta chain) was found in a study of T cells after yellow fever vaccination. Study-level information: In the case of low-cell-number fractions, SMART-Seq v4 Ultra Low Input was used for preparation.

A process of 5'RACE template switching, which added a universal primer site and UMIs, was used to make TCR cDNA. TCRdb used MiXCR to reprocess the 5' RACE reads, holding one entry per CDR3 protein. The sample has approximately 150,000 distinct CDR3 sequences; over 7% are singletons. Concerning this clonotype itself: Antigen specificity is unknown.

Germline CDR1 is SGHRS and CDR2 is YFSETQ. The CDR3 runs to 18 residues. Between the trimmed V and J ends, which lost 2 bases and 1 base, there was a span of 22 bases. Study results and limitations: Relatively few clonotypes were ones that appeared in both CD4 and CD8 compartments. After the booster, 95% to 98% of CD4 and around nine tenths of CD8 primary-response clones were re-detected.

The sequencing here drew on CD8+ T cells sorted from PBMCs, taken 45 days after the yellow fever booster vaccination. The chain has TRBV5-1 and TRBJ2-7; D perhaps matches TRBD2 (6 bases). The receptor was derived from a man younger than 35 who received the YFV17D yellow fever vaccine. CDR3 amino acids: CASSFRGGHQRNSYEQYF. CDR3 DNA: TGCGCCAGCAGCTTTCGGGGAGGTCATCAAAGAAATTCCTACGAGCAGTACTTC.